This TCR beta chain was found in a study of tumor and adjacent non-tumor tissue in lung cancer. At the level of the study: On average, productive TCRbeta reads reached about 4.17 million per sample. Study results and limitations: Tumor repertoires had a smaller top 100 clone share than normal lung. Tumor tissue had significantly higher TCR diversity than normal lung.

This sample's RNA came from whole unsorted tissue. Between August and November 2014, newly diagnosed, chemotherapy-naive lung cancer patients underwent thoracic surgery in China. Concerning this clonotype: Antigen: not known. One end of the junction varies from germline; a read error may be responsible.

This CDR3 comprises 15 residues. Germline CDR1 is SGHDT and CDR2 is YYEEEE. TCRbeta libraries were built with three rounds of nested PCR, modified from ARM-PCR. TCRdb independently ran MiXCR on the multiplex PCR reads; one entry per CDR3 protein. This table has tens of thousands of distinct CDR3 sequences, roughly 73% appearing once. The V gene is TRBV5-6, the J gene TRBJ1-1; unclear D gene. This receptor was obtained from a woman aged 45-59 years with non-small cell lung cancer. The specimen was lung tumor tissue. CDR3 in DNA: TGTGCCAGCAGCTTGGTCCCATGTATGAACACTGGAGCTTTCTTT. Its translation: CASSLVPCMNTGAFF.